A selection of T cell receptor beta chains follows, all from one sample in a study of cytomegalovirus exposure and HLA in healthy donors. Here immunoSEQ multiplex PCR was the method, and the copy in TCRdb shows in-frame clones only, minus some. This table holds 90,000 or so clones, roughly 85% found once. Sample: PBMCs. These receptors were taken from a man between 18 and 29 years old in good health and CMV-seropositive. Both conserved end residues are part of each CDR3. D genes are given only for firm matches. Clone size is shown for a subset of rows, as once, few, many or a class of expanded clone.

len	v_gene	j_gene	abundance	d_gene	CDR3aa	CDR3nt
11	TRBV30	TRBJ2-7	-	-	CAWSVSLEQYF	TGTGCCTGGAGTGTATCCCTCGAGCAGTACTTC
18	TRBV2	TRBJ1-1	-	TRBD1	CASRRDGTGMTANTEAFF	TGTGCCAGCAGACGCGATGGGACAGGAATGACAGCGAACACTGAAGCTTTCTTT
15	TRBV15	TRBJ1-1	-	-	CATSRDGGGWWEAFF	TGTGCCACCAGCAGAGATGGTGGGGGGTGGTGGGAAGCTTTCTTT
12	TRBV7-6	TRBJ2-3	-	-	CASSLALDTQYF	TGTGCCAGCAGCTTAGCTCTAGATACGCAGTATTTT
15	TRBV29-1	TRBJ2-1	-	TRBD2	CSVEGGRASYNEQFF	TGCAGCGTGGAAGGCGGGAGGGCCTCCTACAATGAGCAGTTCTTC
15	TRBV10-3	TRBJ1-1	-	-	CAISEFLGENTEAFF	TGTGCCATCAGTGAGTTCCTAGGGGAGAACACTGAAGCTTTCTTT
18	TRBV7-6	TRBJ2-2	-	-	CASSLITSQGFYAGELFF	TGTGCCAGCAGCCTTATTACTTCTCAGGGATTTTATGCCGGGGAGCTGTTTTTT
16	TRBV7-2	TRBJ2-5	-	TRBD2	CASSLGLAGGQETQYF	TGTGCCAGCAGCCTCGGACTAGCGGGAGGGCAGGAGACCCAGTACTTC
14	TRBV7-3	TRBJ2-3	-	TRBD2	CASSLGGSSDTQYF	TGTGCCAGCAGCTTGGGAGGGAGCTCGGATACGCAGTATTTT
15	TRBV14	TRBJ2-2	-	TRBD2	CASPRGLAGAGELFF	TGTGCCAGCCCGCGGGGACTAGCGGGAGCCGGGGAGCTGTTTTTT
16	TRBV5-1	TRBJ1-1	-	TRBD1	CASSWLTGEFDTEAFF	TGCGCCAGCAGCTGGCTGACAGGGGAATTTGACACTGAAGCTTTCTTT
14	TRBV7-2	TRBJ2-2	-	-	CASSLVAPGGELFF	TGTGCCAGCAGCTTAGTGGCTCCGGGCGGGGAGCTGTTTTTT
12	TRBV5-1	TRBJ1-1	-	-	CASSLAGSEAFF	TGCGCCAGCAGCTTGGCGGGATCTGAAGCTTTCTTT
14	TRBV6-6	TRBJ1-2	once	TRBD1	CASSYPPTGDGYTF	TGTGCCAGCAGTTACCCCCCCACAGGGGATGGCTACACCTTC
17	TRBV5-1	TRBJ2-1	-	TRBD2	CASSATSGSLAHNEQFF	TGCGCCAGCAGCGCGACTAGCGGGAGTCTAGCCCACAATGAGCAGTTCTTC
14	TRBV4-1	TRBJ1-5	-	-	CASSQFSKNQPQHF	TGCGCCAGCAGCCAATTTAGTAAAAATCAGCCCCAGCATTTT
15	TRBV6-1	TRBJ2-1	-	TRBD1	CASSPDRVGYNEQFF	TGTGCCAGCAGTCCGGACAGGGTGGGTTACAATGAGCAGTTCTTC
16	TRBV29-1	TRBJ2-3	-	TRBD2	CSVEGGLAGDGGTQYF	TGCAGCGTTGAAGGGGGACTAGCGGGAGACGGAGGAACGCAGTATTTT
15	TRBV6-1	TRBJ2-7	-	TRBD1	CASRAPGTGGYEQYF	TGTGCCAGCAGGGCTCCCGGGACAGGGGGCTACGAGCAGTACTTC
14	TRBV19	TRBJ1-2	once	TRBD1	CASSFPGQNYGYTF	TGTGCCAGTAGTTTCCCGGGACAGAACTATGGCTACACCTTC
17	TRBV2	TRBJ2-2	-	TRBD2	CANGAQRGASNTGELFF	TGTGCCAACGGGGCCCAGCGGGGGGCCTCGAACACCGGGGAGCTGTTTTTT
16	TRBV28	TRBJ1-5	-	TRBD1	CASSPDRAIGIQPQHF	TGTGCCAGCAGCCCCGACAGGGCAATTGGGATACAGCCCCAGCATTTT